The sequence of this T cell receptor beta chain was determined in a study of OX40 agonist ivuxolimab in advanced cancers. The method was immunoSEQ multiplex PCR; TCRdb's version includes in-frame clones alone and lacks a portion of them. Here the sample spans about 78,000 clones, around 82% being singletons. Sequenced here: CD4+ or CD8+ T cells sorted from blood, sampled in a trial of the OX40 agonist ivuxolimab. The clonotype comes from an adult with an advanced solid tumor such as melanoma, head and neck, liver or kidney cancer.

For the CDR3, the DNA is TGTGCCAGCTCACCACCCCTGGAATTCGGAGATACGCAGTATTTT. It translates to CASSPPLEFGDTQYF. The chain carries TRBV18 and TRBJ2-3, with unresolved D. CDR1 is KGHSH and CDR2 is LQKENI in the germline V gene. The CDR3 spans 15 residues. V lost 0 bases and J 5 bases, leaving 12 bases between the germline ends.